This TCR beta chain was obtained from a study of cytomegalovirus exposure and HLA in healthy donors. The ends were cut back, 3 bases at V and 2 bases at J, with 7 bases in the middle. This CDR3 comprises 13 residues. The germline CDR1 and CDR2 sequences are MNHEY and SMNVEV (reference sequence). Primers: 60 Vbeta forward and 13 Jbeta reverse. The assay was immunoSEQ multiplex PCR, and TCRdb's table has in-frame clones only and misses some. Of roughly 160,000 clones in the sample, 80% are singletons; the top ten hold roughly 1.3%. The sample was PBMCs. This receptor was obtained from a young man in good health and CMV-seronegative. This chain uses TRBV27 with TRBJ1-2; D not resolved. CDR3 DNA: TGTGCCAGCAGTTTCGGTCGGAACTATGGCTACACCTTC. It is translated as CASSFGRNYGYTF.